This TCR beta chain was found in a study of T cells in localized non-small cell lung cancer. Study-level points and caveats: Appearing in adjacent lung were a median roughly 60 of the top 100 tumor clones.

The length of the CDR3 is 14 residues. V dropped 1 base and J dropped 0 bases, with 5 bases sitting between them. Per germline, CDR1 SNHLY and CDR2 FYNNEI. Libraries were prepared by immunoSEQ multiplex PCR; TCRdb keeps only in-frame clonotypes and omits some of them. This table has tens of thousands of clones, 88% appearing once. Note on this clone: Its antigen is still unknown.

This specimen consisted of peripheral blood, obtained before any cancer treatment. The receptor was derived from a woman between 35 and 75 years old with stage I lung adenocarcinoma. The gene calls are TRBV2 and TRBJ2-3; D is uncertain. The CDR3 here is CASSEGLSTDTQYF. The CDR3 DNA is TGTGCCAGCAGTGAAGGGTTGAGCACAGATACGCAGTATTTT.